The entry that follows covers one T cell receptor beta chain sequence. No antigen is known for it. This record belongs to a study of CD8 T cells in Susac syndrome. Whole-study results and caveats: It was acknowledged in the study that the number of individuals who were included in its TCR sequencing and HLA analysis was relatively small.

Controls were healthy donors chosen to match patients in age and sex. The CD8+ and CD4+ T cells were negatively isolated, with the TEMRA cells enriched by FACS. With random hexamers, roughly 0.45 to 1 ug RNA was reverse transcribed. The TCR beta CDR3 was amplified by immunoSEQ multiplex PCR across 54 Vbeta, 13 Jbeta. One entry per CDR3 protein, called by TCRdb with MiXCR from the immunoSEQ multiplex PCR reads. The sample includes 95,000 or so distinct CDR3 sequences, about 93% of them seen just once. The clonotype originates from a human donor in good health. The sample was CD8+ T cells from PBMCs.

The CDR3 loop reads CAISEGTTFYEQYF. The CDR3 DNA is TGTGCCATCAGTGAGGGGACGACCTTCTACGAGCAGTACTTC. The chain combines TRBV10-3 with TRBJ2-7; the D call may be TRBD1 or TRBD2 (5 bases each). From germline, CDR1 is ENHRY and CDR2 SYGVKD. The CDR3 spans 14 residues. V was shortened by 2 bases and J by 3 bases, with 11 bases between the two germline ends.